The entry below gives a single T cell receptor beta chain sequence along with its context. Within the sample, other DNA sequences also encode this same CDR3. The CDR3 loop spans 12 amino acids. With 3 bases removed from V and 6 bases from J, the gap between germline ends came to 6 bases. CDR1 LNHDA and CDR2 SQIVND come from the germline V gene (reference sequence). Clones were read by immunoSEQ multiplex PCR, and TCRdb kept only the in-frame ones, dropping some. The data show 110,000 or so clones, approximately 91% seen once. This sample is part of a study of blood T cell repertoires in COVID-19. About the research overall: Whether acute or convalescent, the COVID-19 samples came from the United States, Italy and Spain. Sample material is recorded as cDNA or gDNA derived from T cells, B-cell-depleted T cells, or PBMCs.

The rearrangement joins TRBV19 to TRBJ2-1; D is unresolved. Sample: peripheral blood. The clonotype was recovered from a woman in her seventies who had recovered from COVID-19. The CDR3 loop is CASSIRVNEQFF. The CDR3, as DNA: TGTGCCAGTAGTATCCGGGTCAATGAGCAGTTCTTC.